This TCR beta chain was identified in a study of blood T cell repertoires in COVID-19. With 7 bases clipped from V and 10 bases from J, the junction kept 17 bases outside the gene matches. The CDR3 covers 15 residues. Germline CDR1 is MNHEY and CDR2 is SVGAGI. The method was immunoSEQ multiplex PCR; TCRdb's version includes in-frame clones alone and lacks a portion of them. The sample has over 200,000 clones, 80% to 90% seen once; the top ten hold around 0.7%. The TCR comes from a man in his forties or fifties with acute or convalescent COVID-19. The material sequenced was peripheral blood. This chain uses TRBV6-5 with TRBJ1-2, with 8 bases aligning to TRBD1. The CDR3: CASTPLVTGAPFYTF. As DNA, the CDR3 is TGTGCCAGCACTCCCCTCGTGACAGGGGCGCCTTTCTACACCTTC.